These T cell receptor beta chains were read from a single sample in a study of IL-17A CD8 T cells in psoriatic arthritis synovium. Here immunoSEQ multiplex PCR was the method, and the copy in TCRdb shows in-frame clones only, minus some. The table includes fewer than 2,500 clones, 70% to 80% detected once. What was sequenced was memory CD8+ T cells from synovial fluid. These receptors all stem from a human donor with psoriatic arthritis. The CDR3 runs from the conserved cysteine through the conserved F or W. Fields, in order: D gene, J gene, V gene, clone size, CDR3 protein, CDR3 DNA. The D gene is left open where the match is weak. A clone size is listed for some rows: how often the clone was seen (once, few, many), or a class if it is expanded.

NA | TRBJ2-7 | TRBV7-9 | large | CASRDSRSYEQYF | TGTGCCAGCCGGGACTCCCGATCCTACGAGCAGTACTTC
NA | TRBJ2-1 | TRBV14 | NA | CASSQERLVGNEQFF | TGTGCCAGCAGCCAAGAACGACTAGTCGGGAATGAGCAGTTCTTC
NA | TRBJ2-3 | TRBV15 | once | CATSRDGGGSDTQYF | TGTGCCACCAGCAGAGATGGAGGAGGTTCAGATACGCAGTATTTT
TRBD2 | TRBJ2-1 | TRBV29-1 | NA | CSVWRGAGGQFF | TGCAGCGTCTGGCGGGGGGCCGGAGGGCAGTTCTTC
TRBD2 | TRBJ2-1 | TRBV6-4 | NA | CASSGLAGGNEQFF | TGTGCCAGCAGTGGACTAGCGGGAGGCAATGAGCAGTTCTTC
TRBD1 | TRBJ1-2 | TRBV11-2 | NA | CASSPGTGSSYTF | TGTGCCAGCAGCCCCGGGACAGGGTCAAGCTACACCTTC
NA | TRBJ2-5 | TRBV2 | NA | CASSDTGGQETQYF | TGTGCCAGCAGTGACACCGGGGGACAAGAGACCCAGTACTTC
TRBD2 | TRBJ2-1 | TRBV6-1 | few | CASSELAGGYNEQFF | TGTGCCAGCAGTGAACTAGCGGGAGGGTACAATGAGCAGTTCTTC
TRBD1 | TRBJ2-2 | TRBV5-1 | NA | CASGQANTGELFF | TGCGCCAGCGGACAGGCTAACACCGGGGAGCTGTTTTTT
NA | TRBJ1-2 | TRBV6-1 | NA | CASSGTENYGYTF | TGTGCCAGCAGTGGGACAGAGAACTATGGCTACACCTTC
TRBD2 | TRBJ2-1 | TRBV10-3 | NA | CAISEPGLAGDVNNEQFF | TGTGCCATCAGTGAGCCTGGACTAGCGGGAGACGTAAACAATGAGCAGTTCTTC
NA | TRBJ2-7 | TRBV27 | NA | CASSFHSSGTADEQYF | TGTGCCAGCAGTTTCCACTCTTCCGGGACCGCCGACGAGCAGTACTTC
TRBD2 | TRBJ2-7 | TRBV7-9 | NA | CASSEATSGYEQYF | TGTGCCAGCAGCGAAGCGACTAGCGGCTACGAGCAGTACTTC
TRBD1 | TRBJ2-3 | TRBV6-5 | once | CASSLGQGDTDTQYF | TGTGCCAGCAGCCTGGGACAGGGGGACACAGATACGCAGTATTTT
TRBD1 | TRBJ2-7 | TRBV7-8 | NA | CASSPGQGPSYEQYF | TGTGCCAGCAGCCCCGGACAGGGCCCAAGCTACGAGCAGTACTTC
TRBD2 | TRBJ2-7 | TRBV2 | NA | CASSDVTSGRKDEQYF | TGTGCCAGCAGTGACGTGACAAGCGGGAGGAAGGACGAGCAGTACTTC
NA | TRBJ1-2 | TRBV11-2 | NA | CASSFAELPNYGYTF | TGTGCCAGCAGCTTTGCAGAACTCCCTAACTATGGCTACACCTTC
NA | TRBJ2-1 | TRBV7-9 | NA | CASSPGRDEQFF | TGTGCCAGCAGCCCCGGTAGGGACGAGCAGTTCTTC
NA | TRBJ2-2 | TRBV5-5 | NA | CASSLSNSYTGELFF | TGTGCCAGCAGCTTATCTAACAGCTACACCGGGGAGCTGTTTTTT
NA | TRBJ1-2 | TRBV10-2 | NA | CASSDLGQSGPGYTF | TGCGCCAGCAGTGACTTGGGACAATCGGGCCCTGGCTACACCTTC
TRBD2 | TRBJ2-7 | TRBV27 | NA | CASSHTIAGEQYF | TGTGCCAGCAGTCATACAATAGCGGGGGAGCAGTACTTC
NA | TRBJ2-1 | TRBV5-4 | NA | CASSLVGRTLDEQFF | TGTGCCAGCAGCTTGGTAGGGAGGACTCTGGATGAGCAGTTCTTC
NA | TRBJ2-4 | TRBV7-6 | NA | CASSFLAKNIQYF | TGTGCCAGCAGCTTTTTAGCCAAAAACATTCAGTACTTC
NA | TRBJ1-1 | TRBV5-1 | NA | CASSNKRRNTEAFF | TGCGCCAGCAGCAATAAACGTAGGAACACTGAAGCTTTCTTT
NA | TRBJ2-3 | TRBV6-4 | NA | CASSERSTDTQYF | TGTGCCAGCAGTGAAAGGTCGACAGATACGCAGTATTTT
NA | TRBJ1-1 | TRBV11-2 | NA | CASSLGPNTEAFF | TGTGCCAGCAGCTTAGGGCCGAACACTGAAGCTTTCTTT
NA | TRBJ1-3 | TRBV9 | NA | CASGPGNTIYF | TGTGCCAGCGGTCCTGGAAACACCATATATTTT
NA | TRBJ2-1 | TRBV27 | NA | CASSMIARSYNEQFF | TGTGCCAGCAGTATGATAGCGAGGTCCTACAATGAGCAGTTCTTC
TRBD1 | TRBJ2-2 | TRBV15 | once | CATSIDRDRSGELFF | TGTGCCACCAGCATAGACCGGGACAGATCCGGGGAGCTGTTTTTT
NA | TRBJ2-1 | TRBV6-5 | NA | CASRNTEEQFF | TGTGCCAGCCGAAATACAGAGGAGCAGTTCTTC
NA | TRBJ1-2 | TRBV19 | NA | CASSIIGQGIGRNYGYTF | TGTGCCAGTAGTATAATCGGCCAGGGAATAGGGCGGAACTATGGCTACACCTTC
NA | TRBJ2-1 | TRBV7-9 | NA | CASNSRGPYNEQFF | TGTGCCAGCAATAGCCGCGGCCCCTACAATGAGCAGTTCTTC
NA | TRBJ2-3 | TRBV13 | NA | CASSHRGVVAGWGTDTQYF | TGTGCCAGCAGCCACAGGGGCGTTGTAGCGGGCTGGGGCACAGATACGCAGTATTTT
NA | TRBJ2-1 | TRBV27 | NA | CASSFSGDSYNEQFF | TGTGCCAGCAGTTTTTCCGGCGACAGCTACAATGAGCAGTTCTTC
TRBD2 | TRBJ2-7 | TRBV9 | NA | CASSVDPSGGSSYEQYF | TGTGCCAGCAGCGTAGATCCTAGCGGGGGGAGCTCCTACGAGCAGTACTTC
TRBD2 | TRBJ2-1 | TRBV6-1 | NA | CASSVASGLNNEQFF | TGTGCCAGCAGTGTGGCTAGCGGGCTCAACAATGAGCAGTTCTTC
NA | TRBJ1-1 | TRBV5-1 | few | CASIGSTREAFF | TGCGCCAGTATTGGAAGTACGCGGGAAGCTTTCTTT
NA | TRBJ2-1 | TRBV2 | NA | CASRVKGSSKQFF | TGTGCCAGCAGAGTAAAGGGGTCAAGTAAGCAGTTCTTC
TRBD2 | TRBJ2-5 | TRBV15 | NA | CATSSTTSGQETQYF | TGTGCCACCAGCAGTACTACTAGCGGCCAAGAGACCCAGTACTTC
TRBD1 | TRBJ1-4 | TRBV14 | large | CASSQDSVSGGDEKLFF | TGTGCCAGCAGCCAAGATTCAGTGTCAGGGGGCGATGAAAAACTGTTTTTT
NA | TRBJ1-2 | TRBV19 | NA | CASSISLGRANYGYTF | TGTGCCAGTAGTATCAGTTTAGGCAGAGCTAACTATGGCTACACCTTC
TRBD2 | TRBJ2-6 | TRBV30 | NA | CAWSGVAGGSGANVLTF | TGTGCCTGGAGTGGAGTAGCGGGGGGCTCTGGGGCCAACGTCCTGACTTTC
NA | TRBJ2-1 | TRBV27 | NA | CASSLGLVTMQFF | TGTGCCAGCAGTTTAGGTCTAGTAACGATGCAGTTCTTC
TRBD2 | TRBJ2-1 | TRBV6-9 | NA | CASSYGTSGEQFF | TGTGCCAGCAGTTACGGGACTAGCGGAGAGCAGTTCTTC
NA | TRBJ2-7 | TRBV25-1 | NA | CASAGPRSGEQYF | TGTGCCAGTGCCGGGCCCCGATCGGGGGAGCAGTACTTC
TRBD2 | TRBJ2-7 | TRBV7-9 | few | CASGRLAGGYEQYF | TGTGCCAGCGGGAGACTAGCGGGAGGCTACGAGCAGTACTTC
NA | TRBJ1-5 | TRBV19 | few | CASSKFGSNQPQHF | TGTGCCAGTAGTAAATTTGGGAGCAATCAGCCCCAGCATTTT
TRBD2 | TRBJ2-5 | TRBV5-4 | NA | CASSQAGGHETQYF | TGTGCCAGCAGCCAAGCGGGAGGGCACGAGACCCAGTACTTC
NA | TRBJ2-1 | TRBV28 | NA | CASSSRQISYNEQFF | TGTGCCAGCAGTTCCCGACAGATCTCCTACAATGAGCAGTTCTTC
NA | TRBJ2-7 | TRBV28 | NA | CASSLPSPYEQYF | TGTGCCAGCAGTTTACCCAGCCCCTACGAGCAGTACTTC
NA | TRBJ2-7 | TRBV16 | NA | CASSQESSYEQYF | TGTGCCAGCAGCCAAGAAAGTTCCTACGAGCAGTACTTC
TRBD2 | TRBJ2-1 | TRBV6-5 | NA | CASSYLAASSYNEQFF | TGTGCCAGCAGTTACCTAGCGGCTAGCTCCTACAATGAGCAGTTCTTC